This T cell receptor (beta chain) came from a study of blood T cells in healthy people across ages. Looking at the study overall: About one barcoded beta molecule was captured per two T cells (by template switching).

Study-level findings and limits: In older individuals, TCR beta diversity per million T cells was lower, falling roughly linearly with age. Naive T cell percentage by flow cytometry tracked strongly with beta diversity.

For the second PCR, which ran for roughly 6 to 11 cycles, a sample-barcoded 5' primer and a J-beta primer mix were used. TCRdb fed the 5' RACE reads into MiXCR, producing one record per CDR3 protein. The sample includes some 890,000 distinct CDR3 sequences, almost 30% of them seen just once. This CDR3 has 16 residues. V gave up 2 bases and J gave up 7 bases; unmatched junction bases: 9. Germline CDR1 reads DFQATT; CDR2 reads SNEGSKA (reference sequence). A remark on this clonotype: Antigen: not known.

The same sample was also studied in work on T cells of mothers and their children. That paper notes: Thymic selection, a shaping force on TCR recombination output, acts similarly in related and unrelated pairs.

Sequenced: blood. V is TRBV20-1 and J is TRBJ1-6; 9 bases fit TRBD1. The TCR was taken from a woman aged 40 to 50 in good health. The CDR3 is CSARFTGGRSNSPLHF. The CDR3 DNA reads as TGCAGTGCTAGATTTACAGGGGGCCGGTCAAATTCACCCCTCCACTTT.